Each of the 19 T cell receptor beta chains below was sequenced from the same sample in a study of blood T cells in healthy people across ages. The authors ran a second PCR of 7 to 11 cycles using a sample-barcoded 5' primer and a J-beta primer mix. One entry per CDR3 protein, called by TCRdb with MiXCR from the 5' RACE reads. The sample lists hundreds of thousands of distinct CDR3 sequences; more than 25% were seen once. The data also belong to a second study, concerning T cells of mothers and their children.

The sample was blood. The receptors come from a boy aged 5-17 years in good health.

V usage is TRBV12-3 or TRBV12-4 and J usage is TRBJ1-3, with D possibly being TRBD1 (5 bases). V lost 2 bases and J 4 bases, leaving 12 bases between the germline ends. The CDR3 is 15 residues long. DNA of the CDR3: TGTGCCAGCAGTTTAATCTCACAGGCAGGAAACACCATATATTTT. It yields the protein CASSLISQAGNTIYF.

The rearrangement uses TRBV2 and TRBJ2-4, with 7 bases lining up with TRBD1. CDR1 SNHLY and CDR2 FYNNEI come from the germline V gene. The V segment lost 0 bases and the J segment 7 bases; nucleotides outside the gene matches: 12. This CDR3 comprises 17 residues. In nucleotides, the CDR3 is TGTGCCAGCAGTGAAGCACCACCGAGGGGGCGAGGGAACATTCAGTACTTC. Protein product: CASSEAPPRGRGNIQYF. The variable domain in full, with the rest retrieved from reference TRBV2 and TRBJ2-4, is EPEVTQTPSHQVTQMGQEVILRCVPISNHLYFYWYRQILGQKVEFLVSFYNNEISEKSEIFDDQFSVERPDGSNFTLKIRSTKLEDSAMYFCASSEAPPRGRGNIQYFGAGTRLSVL.

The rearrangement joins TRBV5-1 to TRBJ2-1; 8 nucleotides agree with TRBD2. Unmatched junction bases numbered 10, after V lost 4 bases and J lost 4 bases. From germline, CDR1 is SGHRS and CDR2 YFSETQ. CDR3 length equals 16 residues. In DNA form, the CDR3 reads TGCGCCAGCAGCATTCAAAGCGGGGGCCCGTACAATGAGCAGTTCTTC. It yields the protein CASSIQSGGPYNEQFF.

The chain's CDR3 is CASSPLVRVASFMNTEAFF. CDR3 coding DNA: TGTGCCAGCAGCCCCCTAGTCCGGGTTGCCTCCTTCATGAACACTGAAGCTTTCTTT. This chain uses TRBV7-7 with TRBJ1-1, with D unresolved. The V gene lost 5 bases and the J gene lost 0 bases, with 25 bases spanning the gap. The germline gives CDR1 SSHAT, CDR2 FNYEAQ (reference sequence). There are 19 residues in the CDR3.

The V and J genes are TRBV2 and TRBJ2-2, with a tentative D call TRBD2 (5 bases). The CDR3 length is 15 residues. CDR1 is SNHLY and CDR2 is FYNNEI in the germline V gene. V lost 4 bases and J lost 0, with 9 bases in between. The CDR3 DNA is TGTGCCAGCAGTGCGGGAAGATCGAACACCGGGGAGCTGTTTTTT. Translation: CASSAGRSNTGELFF.

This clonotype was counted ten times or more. The DNA of the CDR3 is TGTGCCAGCAGCTGGGGGGGCGCTGAGACCCAGTACTTC. It yields the protein CASSWGGAETQYF. The chain is built from TRBV11-1 and TRBJ2-5; perhaps TRBD2 as D (7 bases). Between the trimmed V and J ends, which lost 4 bases and 5 bases, there was a span of 11 bases. This CDR3 spans 13 amino acids. Germline V lookup: CDR1 SGHAT, CDR2 FQDESV (reference sequence). The complete variable domain, with remaining parts taken from reference TRBV11-1 and TRBJ2-5, reads EAEVAQSPRYKITEKSQAVAFWCDPISGHATLYWYRQILGQGPELLVQFQDESVVDDSQLPKDRFSAERLKGVDSTLKIQPAELGDSAMYLCASSWGGAETQYFGPGTRLLVL.

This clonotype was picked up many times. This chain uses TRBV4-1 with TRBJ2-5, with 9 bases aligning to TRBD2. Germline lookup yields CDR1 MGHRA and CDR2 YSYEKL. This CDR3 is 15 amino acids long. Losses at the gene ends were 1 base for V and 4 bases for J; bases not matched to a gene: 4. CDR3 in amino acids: CASSQGRGGGETQYF. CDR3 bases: TGCGCCAGCAGCCAAGGGCGGGGGGGCGGAGAGACCCAGTACTTC.

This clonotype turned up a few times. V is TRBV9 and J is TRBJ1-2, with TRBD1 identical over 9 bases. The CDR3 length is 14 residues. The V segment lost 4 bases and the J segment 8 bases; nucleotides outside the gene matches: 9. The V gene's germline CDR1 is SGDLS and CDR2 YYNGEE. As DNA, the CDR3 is TGTGCCAGCAGCCCGGGACAGGGCTTCGGGGGCTACACCTTC. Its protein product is CASSPGQGFGGYTF. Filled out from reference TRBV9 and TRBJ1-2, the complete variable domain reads DSGVTQTPKHLITATGQRVTLRCSPRSGDLSVYWYQQSLDQGLQFLIQYYNGEERAKGNILERFSAQQFPDLHSELNLSSLELGDSALYFCASSPGQGFGGYTFGSGTRLTVV.

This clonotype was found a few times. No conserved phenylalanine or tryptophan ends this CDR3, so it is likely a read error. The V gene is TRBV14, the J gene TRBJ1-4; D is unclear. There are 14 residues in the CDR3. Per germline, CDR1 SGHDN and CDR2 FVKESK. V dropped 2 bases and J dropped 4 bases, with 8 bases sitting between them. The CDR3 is CASSQNNFNEKLFS. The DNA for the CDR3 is TGTGCCAGCAGCCAAAATAACTTTAATGAAAAACTGTTTTCT.

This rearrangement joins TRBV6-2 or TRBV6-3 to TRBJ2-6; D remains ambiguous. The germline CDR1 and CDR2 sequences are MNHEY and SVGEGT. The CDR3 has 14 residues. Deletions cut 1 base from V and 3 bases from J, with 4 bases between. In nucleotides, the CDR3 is TGTGCCAGCAGTTACTTTGGTGGGGCCAACGTCCTGACTTTC. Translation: CASSYFGGANVLTF.

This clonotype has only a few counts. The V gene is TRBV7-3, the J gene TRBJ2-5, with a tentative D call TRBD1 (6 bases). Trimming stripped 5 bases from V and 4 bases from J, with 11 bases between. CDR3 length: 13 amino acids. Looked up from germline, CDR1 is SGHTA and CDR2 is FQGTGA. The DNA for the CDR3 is TGTGCCAGCAGCCAAAACAGGGTAGAGACCCAGTACTTC. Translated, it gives CASSQNRVETQYF.

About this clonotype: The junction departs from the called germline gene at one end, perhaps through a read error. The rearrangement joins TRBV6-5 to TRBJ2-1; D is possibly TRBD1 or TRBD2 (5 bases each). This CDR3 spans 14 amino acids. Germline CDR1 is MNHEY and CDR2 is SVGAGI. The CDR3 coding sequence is TGTGCCAGCAGTTCACCCAGCCGGGGCAATGAGCAATTCTTC. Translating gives CASSSPSRGNEQFF.

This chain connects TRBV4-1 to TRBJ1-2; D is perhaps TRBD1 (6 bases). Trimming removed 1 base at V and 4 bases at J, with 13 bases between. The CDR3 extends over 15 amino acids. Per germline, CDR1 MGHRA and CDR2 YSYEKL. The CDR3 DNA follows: TGCGCCAGCAGCCAAGCGGGGGCAGGCGCCTATGGCTACACCTTC. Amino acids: CASSQAGAGAYGYTF.

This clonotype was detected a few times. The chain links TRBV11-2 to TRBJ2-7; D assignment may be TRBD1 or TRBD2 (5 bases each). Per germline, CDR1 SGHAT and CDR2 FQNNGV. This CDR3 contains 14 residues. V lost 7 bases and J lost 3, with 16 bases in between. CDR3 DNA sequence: TGTGCCAGCACTCTACCGGGGCTGGTCTACGAGCAGTACTTC. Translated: CASTLPGLVYEQYF. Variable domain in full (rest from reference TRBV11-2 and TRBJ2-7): EAGVAQSPRYKIIEKRQSVAFWCNPISGHATLYWYQQILGQGPKLLIQFQNNGVVDDSQLPKDRFSAERLKGVDSTLKIQPAKLEDSAVYLCASTLPGLVYEQYFGPGTRLTVT.

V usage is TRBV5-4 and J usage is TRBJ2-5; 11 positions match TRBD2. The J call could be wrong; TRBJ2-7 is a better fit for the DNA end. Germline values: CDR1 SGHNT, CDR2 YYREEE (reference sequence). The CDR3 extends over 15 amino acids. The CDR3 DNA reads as TGTGCCAGCTCGAAAGCGACTAGCGGGGCTTACGAGCAGTACTTC. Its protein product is CASSKATSGAYEQYF.

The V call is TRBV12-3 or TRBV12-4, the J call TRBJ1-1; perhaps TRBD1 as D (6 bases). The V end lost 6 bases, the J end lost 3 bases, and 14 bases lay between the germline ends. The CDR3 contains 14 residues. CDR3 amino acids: CASRAGGGYTEAFF. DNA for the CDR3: TGTGCCAGCAGGGCGGGGGGCGGGTACACTGAAGCTTTCTTT.

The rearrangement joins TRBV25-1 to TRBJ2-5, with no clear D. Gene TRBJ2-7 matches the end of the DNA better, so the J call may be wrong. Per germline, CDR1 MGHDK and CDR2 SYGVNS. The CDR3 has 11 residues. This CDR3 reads CASSNQYEQYF. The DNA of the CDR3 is TGTGCCAGCAGTAACCAGTACGAGCAGTACTTC.

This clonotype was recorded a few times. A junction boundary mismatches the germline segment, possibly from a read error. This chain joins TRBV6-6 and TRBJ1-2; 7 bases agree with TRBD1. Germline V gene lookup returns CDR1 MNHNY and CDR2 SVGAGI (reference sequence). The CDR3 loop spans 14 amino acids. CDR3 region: CTSSFQGQVYGYTF. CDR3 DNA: TGTACCAGCAGTTTCCAAGGACAGGTCTATGGCTACACCTTC.

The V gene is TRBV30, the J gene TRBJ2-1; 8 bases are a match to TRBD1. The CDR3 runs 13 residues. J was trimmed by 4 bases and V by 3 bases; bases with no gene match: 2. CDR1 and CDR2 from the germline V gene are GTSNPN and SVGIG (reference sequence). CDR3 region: CAWRQGAYNEQFF. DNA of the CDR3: TGTGCCTGGAGGCAGGGGGCTTACAATGAGCAGTTCTTC.